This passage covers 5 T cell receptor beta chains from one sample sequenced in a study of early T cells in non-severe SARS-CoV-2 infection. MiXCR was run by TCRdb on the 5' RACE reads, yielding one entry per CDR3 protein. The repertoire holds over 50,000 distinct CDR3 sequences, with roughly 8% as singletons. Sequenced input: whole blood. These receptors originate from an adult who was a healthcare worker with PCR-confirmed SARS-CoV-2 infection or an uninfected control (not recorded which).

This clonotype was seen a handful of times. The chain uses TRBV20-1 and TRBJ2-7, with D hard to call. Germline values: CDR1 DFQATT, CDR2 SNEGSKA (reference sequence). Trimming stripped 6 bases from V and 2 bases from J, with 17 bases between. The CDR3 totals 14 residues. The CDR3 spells CSAIPGPNTYEQYF. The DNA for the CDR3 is TGCAGTGCCATCCCAGGACCGAACACCTACGAGCAGTACTTC.

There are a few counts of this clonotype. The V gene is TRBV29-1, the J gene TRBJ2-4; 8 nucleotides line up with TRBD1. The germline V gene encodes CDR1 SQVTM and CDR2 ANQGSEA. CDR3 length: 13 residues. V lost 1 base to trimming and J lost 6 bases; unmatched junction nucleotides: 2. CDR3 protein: CSVEADRGNIQYF. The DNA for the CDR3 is TGCAGCGTTGAAGCAGACAGGGGAAACATTCAGTACTTC.

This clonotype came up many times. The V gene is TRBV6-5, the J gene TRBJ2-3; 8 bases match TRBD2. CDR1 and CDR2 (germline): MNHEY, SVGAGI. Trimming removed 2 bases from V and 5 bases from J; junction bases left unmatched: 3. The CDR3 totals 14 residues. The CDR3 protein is CASSYGLAGDTQYF. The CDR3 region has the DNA TGTGCCAGCAGTTACGGACTAGCAGGAGATACGCAGTATTTT.

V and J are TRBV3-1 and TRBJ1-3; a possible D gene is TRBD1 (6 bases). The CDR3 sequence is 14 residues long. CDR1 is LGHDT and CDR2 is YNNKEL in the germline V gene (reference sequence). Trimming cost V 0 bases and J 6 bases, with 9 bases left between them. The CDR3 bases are TGTGCCAGCAGCCAAGATTACAGGGCAAACACCATATATTTT. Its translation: CASSQDYRANTIYF.

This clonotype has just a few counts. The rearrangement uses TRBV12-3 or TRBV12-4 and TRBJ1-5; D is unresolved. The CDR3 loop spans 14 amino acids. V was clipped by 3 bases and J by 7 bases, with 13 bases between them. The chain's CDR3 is CASSLNLGGQPQHF. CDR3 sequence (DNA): TGTGCCAGCAGTTTGAATCTGGGAGGGCAGCCCCAGCATTTT.